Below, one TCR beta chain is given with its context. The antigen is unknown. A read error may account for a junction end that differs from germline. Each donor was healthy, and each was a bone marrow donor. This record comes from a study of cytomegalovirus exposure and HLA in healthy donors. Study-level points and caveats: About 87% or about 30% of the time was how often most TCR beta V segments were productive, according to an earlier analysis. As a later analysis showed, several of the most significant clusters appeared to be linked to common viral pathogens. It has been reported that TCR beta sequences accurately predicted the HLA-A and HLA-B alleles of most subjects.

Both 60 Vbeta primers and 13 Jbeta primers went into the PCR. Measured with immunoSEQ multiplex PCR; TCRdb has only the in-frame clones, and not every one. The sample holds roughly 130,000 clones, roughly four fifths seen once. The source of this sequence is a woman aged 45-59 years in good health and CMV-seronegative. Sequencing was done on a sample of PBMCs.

CDR3 in amino acids: CAGSGGAASSYNEQFF. CDR3 DNA: TGTGCCGGCAGTGGAGGGGCCGCGAGCTCCTACAATGAGCAGTTCTTC. The V and J genes are TRBV7-6 and TRBJ2-1, with D possibly TRBD2 on 6 matching bases. There are 16 residues in the CDR3. Per the germline V gene, CDR1 is SGHVS and CDR2 is FNYEAQ.